Sequencing of this T cell receptor (beta chain) was carried out in a study of shared clonotypes between healthy human individuals. Assay used: immunoSEQ multiplex PCR; TCRdb lists only in-frame clones, some missing. The sample lists approximately 350,000 clones; roughly 70% were seen once. The CDR3 has 14 residues. The germline V gene has CDR1 KGHSH and CDR2 LQKENI. Trimming pared 2 bases from V and 10 bases from J, leaving 16 bases between. This clone was found a few times. This sequence was found in a man in his thirties or forties in good health. The sequenced material came from memory CD4+ T cells sorted from blood. Stated subset: CD45RA-negative fraction. The genes are TRBV18 and TRBJ2-3; tentatively, D is TRBD2 (7 bases). The CDR3, as DNA: TGTGCCAGCTCACCAGTTTTATCGGGGGGCTCGCAGTATTTT. Its protein is CASSPVLSGGSQYF.